These 13 T cell receptor beta chains share one sample of origin, sequenced in a study of long-term antiretroviral therapy in people with HIV. Runs used v3.0 of the immunoSEQ assay and were done at survey level. Method: immunoSEQ multiplex PCR; TCRdb's copy keeps in-frame clones and lacks some. The table lists more than 15,000 clones, around 84% of them singletons. This specimen consisted of unsorted PBMCs, obtained about 3.2 years after starting antiretroviral therapy. Receptor source: a woman in her 40s with HIV.

The chain joins TRBV30 to TRBJ1-6, with D possibly matching TRBD1 (5 bases). The CDR3 extends over 14 amino acids. CDR1 is GTSNPN and CDR2 is SVGIG in the germline V gene (reference sequence). Trimming shortened V by 0 bases and J by 7 bases, and 10 bases separated the two germline ends. The CDR3, as DNA: TGTGCCTGGAGTGTACCGACAGTCAATTCACCCCTCCACTTT. It codes for CAWSVPTVNSPLHF.

This chain joins TRBV30 and TRBJ1-5; possible D gene TRBD1, 6 bases. The V gene lost 1 base and the J gene lost 5 bases, with 15 bases spanning the gap. Germline CDR1 and CDR2: GTSNPN and SVGIG (reference sequence). This CDR3 spans 15 amino acids. The CDR3 sequence is CAWSESRGLDQPQHF. The CDR3 nucleotides are TGTGCCTGGAGTGAAAGCAGGGGTCTGGATCAGCCCCAGCATTTT.

The rearrangement uses TRBV5-6 and TRBJ2-7; a weak D match, TRBD1 (5 bases). The CDR3 is made up of 16 amino acids. CDR1 and CDR2 (germline): SGHDT, YYEEEE. V gave up 4 bases and J gave up 0 bases, with 17 bases separating them. The CDR3 protein is CASSLDSFSGSYEQYF. The CDR3 DNA follows: TGTGCCAGCAGCCTTGACAGTTTCTCTGGCTCCTACGAGCAGTACTTC.

The chain links TRBV11-2 to TRBJ2-3, with unresolved D. V shed 6 bases and J shed 1 base, with 14 bases lying between them. Germline CDR1 and CDR2: SGHAT and FQNNGV. The CDR3 consists of 15 residues. The CDR3 DNA reads as TGTGCCAGCAGATCGTCCTCTATCCGCACAGATACGCAGTATTTT. Translation: CASRSSSIRTDTQYF.

As for this clone: The same CDR3 can be traced to other DNA sequences in this sample. V usage is TRBV5-6 and J usage is TRBJ1-3; 7 bases align to TRBD1. The CDR3 spans 16 residues. CDR1 is SGHDT, CDR2 YYEEEE, per germline. The V segment lost 0 bases and the J segment 3 bases; nucleotides outside the gene matches: 6. This CDR3 is CASSLGQGYSGNTIYF. CDR3 DNA: TGTGCCAGCAGCTTGGGACAGGGATATAGTGGAAACACCATATATTTT.

Details on this clone: Different DNA sequences within this sample yield the same CDR3. The gene calls are TRBV25-1 and TRBJ1-4, with D unresolved. The length of the CDR3 is 15 residues. V dropped 4 bases and J dropped 3 bases, with 12 bases sitting between them. Germline CDR1 is MGHDK and CDR2 is SYGVNS. Here the CDR3 DNA reads TGTGCCAGCAGTGGCAGATACCCCGCTAATGAAAAACTGTTTTTT. Protein sequence: CASSGRYPANEKLFF. The full variable domain, completed using reference TRBV25-1 and TRBJ1-4, is EADIYQTPRYLVIGTGKKITLECSQTMGHDKMYWYQQDPGMELHLIHYSYGVNSTEKGDLSSESTVSRIRTEHFPLTLESARPSHTSQYLCASSGRYPANEKLFFGSGTQLSVL.

The chain has TRBV2 and TRBJ2-5; D is unresolved. In germline, CDR1 is SNHLY, CDR2 FYNNEI. The V end lost 0 bases, the J end lost 8 bases, and 13 bases lay between the germline ends. The CDR3 length is 14 residues. The CDR3 DNA is TGTGCCAGCAGTGAAGCTGTCCCAGATGGAACCCAGTACTTC. This codes for CASSEAVPDGTQYF.

The gene calls are TRBV10-3 and TRBJ2-3; no definite D call. The CDR3 loop spans 14 amino acids. Germline V lookup: CDR1 ENHRY, CDR2 SYGVKD. V lost 2 bases, J lost 2 bases, and 8 bases lay in between. The CDR3 sequence is CAISEPRSTDTQYF. The CDR3 nucleotides read TGTGCCATCAGTGAGCCCCGGTCCACAGATACGCAGTATTTT.

The rearrangement links TRBV7-2 to TRBJ2-3; possibly TRBD1 or TRBD2 for D (5 bases each). This CDR3 is built from 15 residues. Germline loops: CDR1 SGHTA, CDR2 FQGNSA. Trimming removed 1 base at V and 1 base at J, with 9 bases between. CDR3 bases: TGTGCCAGCAGCTTAGTTGGGGGTCGCACAGATACGCAGTATTTT. Protein: CASSLVGGRTDTQYF.

This chain connects TRBV7-9 to TRBJ2-7; TRBD2 is a possible D gene (7 bases). Germline V gene sequence: CDR1 SEHNR, CDR2 FQNEAQ (reference sequence). The CDR3 is 17 amino acids. Trimming removed 4 bases from V and 3 bases from J, with 22 bases in between. The CDR3 bases are TGTGCCAGCAGCTCCTGGGGGGGCCGACGGGGCGGCTACGAGCAGTACTTC. Translating it yields CASSSWGGRRGGYEQYF.

The chain couples TRBV10-3 to TRBJ2-1; a weak D match, TRBD2 (6 bases). Germline CDR1 reads ENHRY; CDR2 reads SYGVKD. The CDR3 is 17 residues long. Trimming removed 1 base at V and 5 bases at J, with 18 bases between. This chain's CDR3 is CAISELFSGTGHNEQFF. DNA for the CDR3: TGTGCCATCAGTGAGTTATTTTCCGGGACTGGGCACAATGAGCAGTTCTTC.

This clone has just a few counts. The chain recombines TRBV5-1 with TRBJ1-4; 8 positions agree with TRBD1. Germline CDR1 SGHRS, CDR2 YFSETQ. V trimming: 4 bases; J trimming: 0 bases; junction bases outside the gene matches: 5. The CDR3 has 16 amino acids. The CDR3 region is CASSPGDRPTNEKLFF. The CDR3 nucleotides are TGCGCCAGCAGCCCTGGGGACAGGCCAACTAATGAAAAACTGTTTTTT.

The chain couples TRBV5-6 to TRBJ2-7, with D tentatively TRBD2 (6 bases). The germline V gene has CDR1 SGHDT and CDR2 YYEEEE. This CDR3 has 12 amino acids. V lost 3 bases, J lost 3 bases, and 7 bases lay in between. The CDR3 DNA reads TGTGCCAGCAGCTGGGGACTCTACGAGCAGTACTTC. Encoded protein: CASSWGLYEQYF.